The 32 T cell receptor beta chains presented below share a single source sample, sequenced in a study of blood T cell repertoires in COVID-19. Using immunoSEQ multiplex PCR, the repertoire was profiled, and TCRdb retains in-frame clones only, with some absent. The sample includes about 59,000 clones, 79% of them seen just once. The sample comprised peripheral blood. The source of these receptors is a man aged 55 to 70 with acute or convalescent COVID-19.

About this clone: The junction departs from germline at one end; a sequencing error may be responsible. This chain uses TRBV6-5 with TRBJ1-2, with D hard to call. This CDR3 region has 11 residues. Germline assignment: CDR1 MNHEY and CDR2 SVGAGI. The CDR3 reads CVISSGYGYTF. DNA for the CDR3: TGCGTCATCAGTTCGGGATATGGCTACACCTTC.

This chain joins TRBV30 and TRBJ2-7; D may be TRBD1 (6 bases). The V end lost 2 bases, the J end lost 8 bases, and 13 bases lay between the germline ends. The germline gives CDR1 GTSNPN, CDR2 SVGIG (reference sequence). The CDR3 is 12 residues long. The CDR3 bases are TGTGCCTGGAGTCTTTCGACAGGCAAGCAGTACTTC. Its translation is CAWSLSTGKQYF.

V is TRBV5-4 and J is TRBJ2-3; 16 bases match TRBD2. V lost 5 bases and J lost 2; bases outside the gene matches: 8. The V gene's germline CDR1 is SGHNT and CDR2 YYREEE (reference sequence). This CDR3 is built from 18 residues. CDR3 residues: CASSPGGLAGGLTDTQYF. The CDR3 DNA reads as TGTGCCAGCAGTCCCGGGGGACTAGCGGGGGGGCTCACAGATACGCAGTATTTT.

The V gene is TRBV30, the J gene TRBJ1-6; the match to TRBD1 covers 7 bases. The germline V gene encodes CDR1 GTSNPN and CDR2 SVGIG (reference sequence). The trim removed 5 bases at V and 0 bases at J, leaving 4 bases unmatched. This CDR3 has 15 residues. The DNA for the CDR3 is TGTGCCTGGGGACAGGTCAGCTCCTATAATTCACCCCTCCACTTT. Translation: CAWGQVSSYNSPLHF.

The gene calls are TRBV7-2 and TRBJ2-7; 11 bases map to TRBD2. Per germline, CDR1 SGHTA and CDR2 FQGNSA. The J segment lost 0 bases and the V segment lost 5 bases, leaving 3 bases of the junction unmatched. This CDR3 has 15 residues. The chain's CDR3 is CASSPSGGSSYEQYF. The CDR3 DNA follows: TGTGCCAGCAGCCCTAGCGGGGGGAGCTCCTACGAGCAGTACTTC.

The V and J genes are TRBV18 and TRBJ2-1; D might be TRBD1 (5 bases). The length of the CDR3 is 13 residues. Germline V CDR1 and CDR2: KGHSH, LQKENI. Trimming took 5 bases from V and 7 from J, leaving 12 bases between them. CDR3 sequence (DNA): TGTGCCAGCTCATACGACAGAACTAATGAGCAGTTCTTC. It translates to CASSYDRTNEQFF.

The rearrangement joins TRBV7-2 to TRBJ2-7, with D possibly TRBD1 on 6 matching bases. The V and J ends lost 2 bases and 2 bases respectively, with 10 bases between them. The CDR3 runs to 14 residues. Germline CDR1 reads SGHTA; CDR2 reads FQGNSA. This chain's CDR3 is CASSLKQGPYEQYF. In DNA form, the CDR3 reads TGTGCCAGCAGCTTAAAACAGGGACCCTACGAGCAGTACTTC.

This rearrangement joins TRBV4-2 to TRBJ1-4, with TRBD1 matching 8 bases. The CDR3 sequence is 15 residues long. Germline CDR1 reads LGHNA; CDR2 reads YNFKEQ. V dropped 4 bases and J dropped 8; count of bases not matched to a gene: 9. The CDR3 protein is CASSPKQGEKEKLFF. The CDR3 DNA follows: TGTGCCAGCAGCCCAAAACAGGGGGAAAAAGAAAAACTGTTTTTT.

This chain joins TRBV6-5 and TRBJ1-1; D gene uncertain. The germline V and J ends were trimmed by 5 bases and 3 bases, with 16 bases remaining between them. CDR1 and CDR2 (germline): MNHEY, SVGAGI. This CDR3 contains 15 residues. The DNA of the CDR3 is TGTGCCAGCAGTCCTCTCGGAAACGGGGACACTGAAGCTTTCTTT. Translated: CASSPLGNGDTEAFF.

This sequence joins TRBV28 and TRBJ1-3; 11 bases align to TRBD1. The CDR3 is 15 amino acids. The V gene end was trimmed by 6 bases and the J gene end by 8 bases; junction bases not matched to a gene: 9. CDR1 is MDHEN, CDR2 SYDVKM, per germline. CDR3 DNA sequence: TGTGCCAGCAGCTTGGACAGGGGGCTCTTCGACACCATATATTTT. It codes for CASSLDRGLFDTIYF.

This rearrangement joins TRBV30 to TRBJ2-3; 11 bases match TRBD2. V gave up 4 bases and J gave up 3 bases; unmatched junction bases: 3. The CDR3 extends over 14 amino acids. The germline V gene encodes CDR1 GTSNPN and CDR2 SVGIG (reference sequence). DNA for the CDR3: TGTGCCTGGAAACTAGCGGGGGCTACAGATACGCAGTATTTT. It encodes CAWKLAGATDTQYF. Full variable domain (remainder filled in from reference TRBV30 and TRBJ2-3): SQTIHQWPATLVQPVGSPLSLECTVEGTSNPNLYWYRQAAGRGLQLLFYSVGIGQISSEVPQNLSASRPQDRQFILSSKKLLLSDSGFYLCAWKLAGATDTQYFGPGTRLTVL.

The chain has TRBV27 and TRBJ2-3; a possible D gene is TRBD2 (5 bases). The CDR3 extends over 14 amino acids. Germline CDR1 MNHEY, CDR2 SMNVEV (reference sequence). The V gene lost 4 bases and the J gene lost 3 bases, with 11 bases spanning the gap. For the CDR3, the DNA is TGTGCCAGCAGTTCCTTCGAGGGTACAGATACGCAGTATTTT. Translating gives CASSSFEGTDTQYF.

V gene TRBV7-3 combines with J gene TRBJ2-1; possibly TRBD2 for D (6 bases). CDR1 and CDR2 from the germline V gene are SGHTA and FQGTGA. This CDR3 is 16 amino acids long. With 5 bases removed from V and 5 bases from J, the gap between germline ends came to 19 bases. CDR3 residues: CASSANLASGDNEQFF. The CDR3 bases are TGTGCCAGCAGCGCGAATCTAGCGTCGGGTGACAATGAGCAGTTCTTC.

This clone was seen repeatedly, ten times or more. The chain uses TRBV7-9 and TRBJ1-1, with D unclear. CDR3 length equals 12 residues. With 8 bases removed from V and 4 bases from J, the gap between germline ends came to 11 bases. CDR1 is SEHNR, CDR2 FQNEAQ, per germline (reference sequence). The DNA for the CDR3 is TGTGCCAGCGGAGTGGCGGGCACTGAAGCTTTCTTT. It translates to CASGVAGTEAFF.

This chain connects TRBV5-1 to TRBJ1-2, with D hard to call. CDR3 length: 15 amino acids. Per germline, CDR1 SGHRS and CDR2 YFSETQ. V lost 0 bases and J lost 0, with 9 bases in between. As DNA, the CDR3 is TGCGCCAGCAGCTTGGCAGTCAGTACTAACTATGGCTACACCTTC. Its protein is CASSLAVSTNYGYTF.

This clone was counted a single time. The rearrangement joins TRBV7-9 to TRBJ2-2; D ambiguous. The CDR3 is 13 amino acids. Deletions cut 6 bases from V and 3 bases from J, with 8 bases between. Germline V gene sequence: CDR1 SEHNR, CDR2 FQNEAQ (reference sequence). This chain's CDR3 is CASSLTYTGELFF. The CDR3 nucleotides read TGTGCCAGCAGTTTGACTTACACCGGGGAGCTGTTTTTT.

CDR3 nucleotide sequence: TGCGCCAGCAGCACCTCTCCCGCGGGCGGGAGCACAGATACGCAGTATTTT. Encoded protein: CASSTSPAGGSTDTQYF. The rearrangement links TRBV5-1 to TRBJ2-3, with D possibly TRBD2 on 5 matching bases. Germline-derived CDR1 and CDR2 are SGHRS and YFSETQ. The ends were cut back, 4 bases at V and 0 bases at J, with 18 bases in the middle. The CDR3 loop spans 17 amino acids.

V gene TRBV4-2 combines with J gene TRBJ2-5, with D perhaps TRBD1 (5 bases). Germline V gives CDR1 LGHNA, CDR2 YNFKEQ. The CDR3 consists of 14 residues. V was pared by 4 bases and J by 2 bases, with 11 bases between. CDR3 nucleotides: TGTGCCAGCAGCCGAAAGGACACGCAAGAGACCCAGTACTTC. It yields the protein CASSRKDTQETQYF.

The chain recombines TRBV7-8 with TRBJ2-1, with D possibly TRBD2 on 5 matching bases. The CDR3 length is 12 residues. The V end was cut by 11 bases, the J end by 4 bases, with 12 bases between. Looked up from germline, CDR1 is SGHVS and CDR2 is FQNEAQ. This chain's CDR3 is CASGTRYNEQFF. The CDR3, as DNA: TGTGCCTCGGGAACACGTTACAATGAGCAGTTCTTC.

This rearrangement joins TRBV28 to TRBJ1-3; D remains ambiguous. Trimming took 5 bases from V and 0 from J, leaving 14 bases between them. The CDR3 is 16 amino acids. Germline-derived CDR1 and CDR2 are MDHEN and SYDVKM. The CDR3 protein is CASSPGGSYSGNTIYF. For the CDR3, the DNA is TGTGCCAGCAGTCCCGGCGGATCATACTCTGGAAACACCATATATTTT.

The V and J genes are TRBV28 and TRBJ1-5, with 10 bases aligning to TRBD1. Looked up from germline, CDR1 is MDHEN and CDR2 is SYDVKM. The CDR3 is made up of 15 amino acids. Losses at the gene ends were 6 bases for V and 6 bases for J; bases not matched to a gene: 8. The chain's CDR3 is CASRPGQGFIQPQHF. As DNA, the CDR3 is TGTGCCAGCAGGCCGGGACAGGGGTTCATTCAGCCCCAGCATTTT.

The chain uses TRBV4-2 and TRBJ1-4; D unresolved. Trimming stripped 0 bases from V and 4 bases from J, with 6 bases between. This CDR3 region has 14 residues. CDR1 is LGHNA, CDR2 YNFKEQ, per germline. In DNA, the CDR3 is TGTGCCAGCAGCCAAGATCGACTTAATGAAAAACTGTTTTTT. It codes for CASSQDRLNEKLFF.

The V call is TRBV6-5, the J call TRBJ1-1; 8 bases line up with TRBD1. The CDR3 spans 14 residues. The germline gives CDR1 MNHEY, CDR2 SVGAGI. V lost 7 bases to trimming and J lost 8 bases; unmatched junction nucleotides: 12. The chain's CDR3 is CASIRQGNSREAFF. The DNA of the CDR3 is TGTGCCAGCATAAGACAGGGGAACTCCAGGGAAGCTTTCTTT.

This rearrangement joins TRBV5-1 to TRBJ1-1; 7 bases fit TRBD1. J gave up 7 bases and V 3 bases, and 9 bases lay outside the gene matches. The CDR3 runs 14 residues. Germline values: CDR1 SGHRS, CDR2 YFSETQ. In DNA form, the CDR3 reads TGCGCCAGCAGCTCTACAGGGGCTGGTGGTGAAGCTTTCTTT. It translates to CASSSTGAGGEAFF. The variable domain in full, completed from reference TRBV5-1 and TRBJ1-1, reads KAGVTQTPRYLIKTRGQQVTLSCSPISGHRSVSWYQQTPGQGLQFLFEYFSETQRNKGNFPGRFSGRQFSNSRSEMNVSTLELGDSALYLCASSSTGAGGEAFFGQGTRLTVV.

The chain has TRBV29-1 and TRBJ1-3; TRBD1 might be the D (6 bases). Germline CDR1 reads SQVTM; CDR2 reads ANQGSEA. Trimming shortened V by 5 bases and J by 0 bases, and 11 bases separated the two germline ends. This CDR3 has 14 residues. CDR3 bases: TGCAGCGTTCGTACAGGGACCTCTGGAAACACCATATATTTT. Residues: CSVRTGTSGNTIYF.

This chain links TRBV5-4 with TRBJ2-2, with D maybe TRBD1 (5 bases). V was shortened by 1 base and J by 0 bases, with 7 bases between the two germline ends. Germline CDR1 is SGHNT and CDR2 is YYREEE (reference sequence). This CDR3 has 15 amino acids. CDR3 region: CASSLSRANTGELFF. The CDR3 DNA is TGTGCCAGCAGCTTGAGCAGGGCGAACACCGGGGAGCTGTTTTTT.

The V call is TRBV5-5, the J call TRBJ1-1; D uncertain. V was clipped by 0 bases and J by 5 bases, with 5 bases between them. Germline lookup yields CDR1 SGHKS and CDR2 YYEKEE (reference sequence). The CDR3 is 12 amino acids. The CDR3 sequence is CASSLVRTEAFF. CDR3 in DNA: TGTGCCAGCAGCTTGGTGAGGACTGAAGCTTTCTTT.

In DNA form, the CDR3 reads TGTGCCAGCAGCCCTCCGGGAGGTAGGGCTTTCTTT. Amino acids: CASSPPGGRAFF. The chain recombines TRBV7-9 with TRBJ1-1; D uncertain. The CDR3 has 12 amino acids. CDR1 SEHNR and CDR2 FQNEAQ come from the germline V gene (reference sequence). The V end lost 5 bases, the J end lost 11 bases, and 15 bases lay between the germline ends.

V and J are TRBV19 and TRBJ2-1, with D perhaps matching TRBD1 (7 bases). The CDR3 sequence is 16 residues long. CDR1 is LNHDA and CDR2 is SQIVND in the germline V gene (reference sequence). V gave up 7 bases and J gave up 4 bases, with 20 bases separating them. The CDR3 is CASISPQGGSYNEQFF. The CDR3, as DNA: TGTGCCAGTATCAGCCCTCAGGGGGGATCATACAATGAGCAGTTCTTC.

The chain recombines TRBV27 with TRBJ2-2; D possibly corresponds to TRBD2 (6 bases). The CDR3 loop spans 17 amino acids. Trimming removed 6 bases from V and 3 bases from J, with 20 bases in between. Germline V CDR1 and CDR2: MNHEY, SMNVEV (reference sequence). The CDR3 DNA reads as TGTGCCAGCAGCCACCATCCGCGGAGGGGCGACACCGGGGAGCTGTTTTTT. Residues: CASSHHPRRGDTGELFF.

The chain uses TRBV29-1 and TRBJ1-2; D remains ambiguous. Germline CDR1 SQVTM, CDR2 ANQGSEA. The V and J ends lost 2 bases and 2 bases respectively, with 6 bases between them. The CDR3 length is 12 residues. The CDR3 DNA follows: TGCAGCGTTGAATACATAAACTATGGCTACACCTTC. Its translation: CSVEYINYGYTF.

CDR3 sequence (DNA): TGTGCCAGTAGTACTTACCGGGACAGCTATGGCTACACCTTC. Protein: CASSTYRDSYGYTF. The J gene is TRBJ1-2, the V gene TRBV19; 7 bases align to TRBD1. J was trimmed by 4 bases and V by 4 bases; bases with no gene match: 6. The CDR3 loop spans 14 amino acids. Germline loops: CDR1 LNHDA, CDR2 SQIVND (reference sequence).